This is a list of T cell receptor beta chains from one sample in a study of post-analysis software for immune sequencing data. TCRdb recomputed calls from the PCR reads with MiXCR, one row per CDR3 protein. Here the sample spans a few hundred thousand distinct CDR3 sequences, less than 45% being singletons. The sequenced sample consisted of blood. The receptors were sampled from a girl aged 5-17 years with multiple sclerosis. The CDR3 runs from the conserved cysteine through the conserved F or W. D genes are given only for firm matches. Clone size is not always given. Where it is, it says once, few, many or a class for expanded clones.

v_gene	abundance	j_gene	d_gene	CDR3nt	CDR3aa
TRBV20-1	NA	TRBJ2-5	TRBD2	TGCAGTGCTCCCCTACTAGCGGGAGAAGAGACCCAGTACTTC	CSAPLLAGEETQYF
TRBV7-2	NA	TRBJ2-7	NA	TGTGCCAGCAGCGACCCCGGTTGGAGCTCCTACGAGCAGTACTTC	CASSDPGWSSYEQYF
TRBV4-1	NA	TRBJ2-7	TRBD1	TGCGCCAGCAGCCAACGGACAGGGGGCATGGGCTCCTACGAACAGTACTTC	CASSQRTGGMGSYEQYF
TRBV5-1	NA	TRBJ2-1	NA	TGCGCCAGCAGCTTGGTGACAGGAGGGGACAATGAGCAGTTCTTC	CASSLVTGGDNEQFF
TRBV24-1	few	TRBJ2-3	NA	TGTGCCACCAGTGATTTGCGCTATGCCGATACGCAGTATTTT	CATSDLRYADTQYF
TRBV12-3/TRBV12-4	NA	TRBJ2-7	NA	TGTGCCAGCAGCCCCCGAGCCCCCCACGAGCAGTACTTC	CASSPRAPHEQYF
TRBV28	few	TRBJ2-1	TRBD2	TGTGCCAGCAGTCGACTAGCGGGAGGGCTCTATGAGCAGTTCTTC	CASSRLAGGLYEQFF
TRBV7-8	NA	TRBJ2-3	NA	TGTGCCAGCAGCCCGGGGGCGGCTAGCACAGATACGCAGTATTTT	CASSPGAASTDTQYF
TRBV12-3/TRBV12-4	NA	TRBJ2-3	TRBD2	TGTGCCAGCAGGACGCCGACTAGCGGGAGATCGGATACGCAATATTTT	CASRTPTSGRSDTQYF
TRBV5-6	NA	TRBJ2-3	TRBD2	TGTGCCAGCAGCTTGGCCAGGTTTACTAGCGGTACCACAGATACGCAGTATTTT	CASSLARFTSGTTDTQYF
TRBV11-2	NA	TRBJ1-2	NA	TGTGCCAGCAGCTCTGACAAGGGAGGACACTATGGCTACACCTTC	CASSSDKGGHYGYTF
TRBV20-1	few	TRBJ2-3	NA	TGCAGTGCCCGAGCGGGCGCCGACACAGATACGCAGTATTTT	CSARAGADTDTQYF
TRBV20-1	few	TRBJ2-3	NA	TGCAGTGCTAGAGTCGGGTCTAGCACAGATACGCAGTATTTT	CSARVGSSTDTQYF
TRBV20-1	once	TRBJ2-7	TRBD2	TGCAGTGCTCTTAACGCAGCGGGAGGGTCCTACGAGCAGTACTTC	CSALNAAGGSYEQYF
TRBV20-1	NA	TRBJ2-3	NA	TGCAGTGCTCCCCGAGCGGAATCTAGCACAGATACGCAGTATTTT	CSAPRAESSTDTQYF
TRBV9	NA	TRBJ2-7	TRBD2	TGTGCCAGCAGCGCCACGAGCGGGAGGCCATCCTACGAGCAGTACTTC	CASSATSGRPSYEQYF
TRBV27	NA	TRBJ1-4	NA	TGTGCCAGCAGTTATAATTCAGGGACCCTTAATGAAAAACTGTTTTTT	CASSYNSGTLNEKLFF
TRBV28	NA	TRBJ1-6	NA	NA	CASRYFGEGSPLHF
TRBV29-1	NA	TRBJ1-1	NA	TGCAGCGTTGAAAAGACCAGTGGCACTGAAGCTTTCTTT	CSVEKTSGTEAFF
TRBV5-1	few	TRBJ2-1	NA	TGCGCCAGCAGCTTGGCCCCGGGAAGCTCCTACAATGAGCAGTTCTTC	CASSLAPGSSYNEQFF
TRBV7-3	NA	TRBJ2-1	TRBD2	TGTGCCAGCAGCTTAAAAGGGGGGTTAGCGGGAGCCGATGAGCAGTTCTTC	CASSLKGGLAGADEQFF
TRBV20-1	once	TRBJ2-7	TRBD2	TGCAGTGCGACGAGACTAGCGGGTAACTACGAGCAGTACTTC	CSATRLAGNYEQYF
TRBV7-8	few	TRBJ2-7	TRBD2	TGTGCCAGCAGCTCCCCGACTAGCGGGAACCACGAGCAGTACTTC	CASSSPTSGNHEQYF
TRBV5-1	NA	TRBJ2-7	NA	TGCGCCAACAGCTCCCTGGGTGACAACGAGCAGTACTTC	CANSSLGDNEQYF